Reported below is one TCR beta chain. Its antigen is currently unknown. This entry comes from a study of CD4 T cells in relation to SARS-CoV-2 and coronaviruses. In the study overall: PBMCs were cultured with antigen for roughly 11 days before TCR beta sequencing. Notes on the study in general: SARS-CoV-2-driven expansion was significantly weaker in crossreactive than monoreactive clones.

Unexposed donor CD4+ T cells date from about 2011-2018, before the COVID-19 pandemic. CD4+ T cells were isolated from the cells after around eleven days of culture. Testing used SARS-CoV-2 S/N and four cold-coronavirus spikes on unexposed-donor CD4+ T cells, cells permitting. There are 18 residues in the CDR3. Per the germline V gene, CDR1 is MNHEY and CDR2 is SMNVEV (reference sequence). J lost 0 bases, V lost 6 bases, and 9 bases had no gene match. Measured with immunoSEQ multiplex PCR; TCRdb has only the in-frame clones, and not every one. The sample shows more than 20,000 clones, over 60% of them seen only once.

This chain connects TRBV27 to TRBJ2-3; TRBD2 aligns across 13 bases. The sequence was collected from a human donor in good health. What was sequenced was CD4+ T cells from PBMCs, cultured in vitro. CDR3 in DNA: TGTGCCAGCAGGCCACTAGCGGGAGGGCGAATAAGCACAGATACGCAGTATTTT. It encodes CASRPLAGGRISTDTQYF.